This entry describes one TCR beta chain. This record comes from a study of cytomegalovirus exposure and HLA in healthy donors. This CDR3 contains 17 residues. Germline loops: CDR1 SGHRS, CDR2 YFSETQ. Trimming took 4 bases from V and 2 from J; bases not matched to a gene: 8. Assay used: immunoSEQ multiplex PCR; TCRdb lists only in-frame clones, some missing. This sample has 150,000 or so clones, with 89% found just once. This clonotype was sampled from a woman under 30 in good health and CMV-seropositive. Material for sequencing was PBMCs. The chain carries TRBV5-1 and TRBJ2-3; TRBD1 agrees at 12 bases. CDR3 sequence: CASSRDGTGGFTDTQYF. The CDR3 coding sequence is TGCGCCAGCAGCCGGGACGGGACAGGGGGCTTCACAGATACGCAGTATTTT.